Listed below are T cell receptor beta chains from one sample, sequenced in a study of blood T cell repertoires in COVID-19. TCRdb's copy holds only in-frame clones and misses some; the assay was immunoSEQ multiplex PCR. This sample yields under 200,000 clones, of which around 83% are seen a single time; almost 1% belongs to the top ten. The sample comprised peripheral blood. The source is a man aged 18 to 35 with acute or convalescent COVID-19. CDR3s include the opening cysteine and the closing phenylalanine or tryptophan. D genes are given only for firm matches. A clone size is listed for some rows: how often the clone was seen (once, few, many), or a class if it is expanded.

j_gene,d_gene,v_gene,abundance,CDR3aa,CDR3nt
TRBJ2-1,TRBD2,TRBV24-1,-,CATSDAGGDAYNEQFF,TGTGCCACCAGTGATGCCGGGGGGGACGCCTACAATGAGCAGTTCTTC
TRBJ2-5,TRBD2,TRBV7-6,-,CASTPRLAGRETQYF,TGTGCCAGCACCCCTCGGCTAGCGGGGAGAGAGACCCAGTACTTC
TRBJ1-5,-,TRBV2,-,CASSDQGPEVPQHF,TGTGCCAGCAGTGATCAGGGGCCCGAAGTGCCCCAGCATTTT
TRBJ1-1,-,TRBV9,-,CASSVVSTGAEAFF,TGTGCCAGCAGCGTAGTTTCGACCGGGGCTGAAGCTTTCTTT
TRBJ1-1,-,TRBV5-5,-,CASSPDTLKRNTEAFF,TGTGCCAGCAGCCCGGACACCCTAAAAAGGAACACTGAAGCTTTCTTT
TRBJ2-1,-,TRBV30,-,CAWSASREQFF,TGTGCCTGGAGTGCCTCTAGGGAGCAGTTCTTC
TRBJ2-3,-,TRBV6-5,-,CASSYSRGLTDTQYF,TGTGCCAGCAGTTACTCGCGGGGCTTAACAGATACGCAGTATTTT
TRBJ1-2,TRBD1,TRBV2,-,CASRDRTGANYGYTF,TGTGCCAGCAGAGACCGGACAGGAGCAAACTATGGCTACACCTTC
TRBJ2-3,TRBD2,TRBV6-1,-,CASSDEEASGGKPDTQYF,TGTGCCAGCAGTGACGAGGAGGCTAGCGGGGGGAAACCAGATACGCAGTATTTT
TRBJ1-3,TRBD1,TRBV6-5,-,CASSIGTASGNTIYF,TGTGCCAGCAGTATAGGGACAGCCTCTGGAAACACCATATATTTT
TRBJ1-1,-,TRBV30,-,CAWTVGHLNTEAFF,TGTGCCTGGACCGTGGGGCACCTGAACACTGAAGCTTTCTTT
TRBJ2-3,TRBD1,TRBV6-5,-,CASTLGQASDTQYF,TGTGCCAGCACTTTAGGACAGGCATCGGATACGCAGTATTTT
TRBJ1-2,-,TRBV4-1,-,CASSQGTGSRYGYTF,TGCGCCAGCAGCCAAGGTACAGGGAGTCGTTATGGCTACACCTTC
TRBJ1-6,-,TRBV7-8,-,CASSLVGQLNSPLHF,TGTGCCAGCAGCTTAGTCGGACAGCTTAATTCACCCCTCCACTTT
TRBJ1-6,-,TRBV7-3,-,CASSLGGPGDSPLHF,TGTGCCAGCAGCTTAGGAGGGCCTGGTGATTCACCCCTCCACTTT
TRBJ2-3,TRBD1,TRBV5-8,-,CASSRGQGSTDTQYF,TGTGCCAGCAGCCGAGGACAGGGGAGCACAGATACGCAGTATTTT
TRBJ1-2,TRBD1,TRBV19,once,CASSLGQGVHGYTF,TGTGCCAGTAGTCTCGGACAGGGGGTACATGGCTACACCTTC
TRBJ1-1,-,TRBV3-1/TRBV3-2,once,CASSQDPGNTEAFF,TGTGCCAGCAGCCAAGACCCAGGCAACACTGAAGCTTTCTTT
TRBJ1-5,-,TRBV28,once,CASTALPQNQPQHF,TGTGCCAGCACCGCCTTGCCGCAGAATCAGCCCCAGCATTTT
TRBJ1-1,TRBD1,TRBV5-1,-,CASSRTGDTEAFF,TGCGCCAGCAGCAGGACAGGAGACACTGAAGCTTTCTTT
TRBJ1-1,-,TRBV4-1,-,CASSQVGPRVTEAFF,TGCGCCAGCAGCCAAGTAGGACCCAGGGTAACTGAAGCTTTCTTT
TRBJ1-6,-,TRBV15,few,CATSENRQVNSPLHF,TGTGCCACCAGCGAGAACCGACAGGTTAATTCACCCCTCCACTTT
TRBJ1-2,-,TRBV6-5,-,CASSNGQYYGYTF,TGTGCCAGCAGCAATGGACAGTACTATGGCTACACCTTC
TRBJ1-5,-,TRBV30,once,CAWSVGGAGQPQHF,TGTGCCTGGAGTGTCGGGGGAGCTGGGCAGCCCCAGCATTTT
TRBJ2-1,TRBD2,TRBV7-2,-,CASSPTSGPSYNEQFF,TGTGCCAGCAGCCCTACTAGCGGGCCCTCCTACAATGAGCAGTTCTTC
TRBJ2-3,TRBD2,TRBV28,once,CASSPVVAGGLLGTDTQYF,TGTGCCAGCAGCCCCGTAGTGGCGGGGGGGCTCCTCGGCACAGATACGCAGTATTTT
TRBJ2-3,-,TRBV5-1,-,CASSSTGGPDTQYF,TGCGCCAGCAGCTCCACTGGGGGCCCAGATACGCAGTATTTT
TRBJ1-1,-,TRBV30,-,CAWRPVNTEAFF,TGTGCCTGGCGTCCAGTGAACACTGAAGCTTTCTTT
TRBJ1-3,-,TRBV3-1/TRBV3-2,few,CASSPDRRNTIYF,TGTGCCAGCAGTCCTGACAGGCGAAACACCATATATTTT
TRBJ2-1,-,TRBV6-6,-,CASGSDRQFF,TGTGCCAGCGGCTCTGACAGGCAGTTCTTC
TRBJ1-1,-,TRBV2,few,CASAEHGTEAFF,TGTGCCAGCGCCGAACATGGCACTGAAGCTTTCTTT
TRBJ2-2,TRBD2,TRBV2,-,CASRETSPNTGELFF,TGTGCCAGCAGAGAGACTAGCCCGAACACCGGGGAGCTGTTTTTT
TRBJ1-5,-,TRBV25-1,-,CASSGGANQPQHF,TGTGCCAGCAGCGGGGGGGCCAATCAGCCCCAGCATTTT
TRBJ2-5,TRBD2,TRBV9,-,CASSVDEGLQETQYF,TGTGCCAGCAGCGTAGATGAGGGACTACAAGAGACCCAGTACTTC
TRBJ1-6,TRBD1,TRBV28,-,CASRLQGNNSPLHF,TGTGCCAGCAGGCTACAGGGGAATAATTCACCCCTCCACTTT
TRBJ2-5,-,TRBV2,-,CASRLFLLVQETQYF,TGTGCCAGCAGGTTATTCCTCCTAGTACAAGAGACCCAGTACTTC
TRBJ2-3,-,TRBV15,-,CATSREVQGTDTQYF,TGTGCCACCAGCAGAGAAGTCCAGGGCACAGATACGCAGTATTTT
TRBJ1-1,-,TRBV5-4,-,CASSFPGNTEAFF,TGTGCCAGCAGCTTCCCAGGAAACACTGAAGCTTTCTTT
TRBJ1-6,-,TRBV10-2,-,CASRTRGNSPLHF,TGCGCCAGCAGGACACGGGGAAATTCACCCCTCCACTTT
TRBJ1-6,-,TRBV12-3/TRBV12-4,-,CASRESRESPLHF,TGTGCCAGCAGAGAAAGCAGGGAATCACCCCTCCACTTT
TRBJ1-3,-,TRBV5-1,-,CASSLAPRELSGNTIYF,TGCGCCAGCAGCTTGGCTCCGCGGGAACTCTCTGGAAACACCATATATTTT
TRBJ1-5,-,TRBV4-1,-,CASSQEGIGVGQPQHF,TGCGCCAGCAGCCAAGAAGGGATAGGGGTGGGTCAGCCCCAGCATTTT
TRBJ2-5,-,TRBV18,-,CASSPKEAWGTQYF,TGTGCCAGCTCCCCAAAGGAGGCCTGGGGGACCCAGTACTTC
TRBJ2-3,TRBD2,TRBV7-2,-,CASSVGLAPVTDTQYF,TGTGCCAGCAGCGTGGGACTAGCACCCGTCACAGATACGCAGTATTTT
TRBJ2-1,-,TRBV27,-,CASSWESGGLYNEQFF,TGTGCCAGCAGTTGGGAATCGGGGGGCCTATACAATGAGCAGTTCTTC
TRBJ1-5,-,TRBV19,-,CASSTVLSNQPQHF,TGTGCCAGTAGTACCGTTTTGAGCAATCAGCCCCAGCATTTT
TRBJ2-2,-,TRBV7-3,-,CASSLTTANTGELFF,TGTGCCAGCAGCTTAACAACAGCGAACACCGGGGAGCTGTTTTTT
TRBJ2-2,-,TRBV11-3,-,CASSLGLGELFF,TGTGCCAGCAGCTTAGGTCTCGGGGAGCTGTTTTTT
TRBJ1-2,-,TRBV7-2,once,CASSSVYGYTF,TGTGCCAGCAGCTCAGTCTATGGCTACACCTTC
TRBJ2-3,-,TRBV30,-,CAWSSLAPTDTQYF,TGTGCCTGGAGTTCTCTAGCCCCCACAGATACGCAGTATTTT
TRBJ1-2,-,TRBV28,-,CASTDSPTNYGYTF,TGTGCCAGCACCGATAGCCCCACTAACTATGGCTACACCTTC
TRBJ2-1,TRBD1,TRBV5-8,-,CASSPGTGPYNEQFF,TGTGCCAGCAGCCCCGGGACAGGGCCCTACAATGAGCAGTTCTTC
TRBJ2-3,-,TRBV5-6,-,CASSHRDGTDTQYF,TGTGCCAGCAGCCACAGGGATGGCACAGATACGCAGTATTTT
TRBJ2-1,-,TRBV5-1,-,CASRQSSYNEQFF,TGCGCCAGTCGACAGAGCTCCTACAATGAGCAGTTCTTC
TRBJ2-7,TRBD1,TRBV10-2,-,CASTPKWGQNFEQYF,TGCGCCAGCACCCCAAAGTGGGGACAGAACTTCGAGCAGTACTTC
TRBJ1-6,TRBD1,TRBV5-6,few,CASRQGQGARPLHF,TGTGCCAGCAGACAGGGACAGGGGGCTCGGCCCCTCCACTTT
TRBJ1-1,-,TRBV6-5,-,CASSYSRTVEAFF,TGTGCCAGCAGTTACTCGAGAACAGTCGAAGCTTTCTTT